The 8 T cell receptor beta chains below were found in one sample sequenced in a study of T cells expressing NK-cell markers. Reprocessing the 5' RACE reads, TCRdb reports a single entry for every CDR3 protein and omits DNA. This sample's clone table lists roughly 280,000 distinct CDR3 sequences. Material for sequencing was blood T cells: a sorted CD56 or NKG2C T cell subset, CD4+ or CD8+ T cells, or bulk PBMC T cells (not recorded which). These receptors all come from a man between 18 and 29 years old in good health.

The rearrangement uses TRBV10-3 and TRBJ2-3; TCRdb proposes TRBD2, but this gene call is untestable without DNA. The CDR3 runs 15 residues. Germline V gene lookup returns CDR1 ENHRY and CDR2 SYGVKD. The CDR3 spells CAISEWEFSTDTQYF.

This chain connects TRBV11-3 to TRBJ2-5; TCRdb selects TRBD2, and the lack of DNA leaves this call unchecked. CDR1 is SGHNT and CDR2 is YENEEA in the germline V gene. This CDR3 comprises 16 residues. CDR3 residues: CASSLEDTSDSETQYF.

The chain uses TRBV6-5 and TRBJ1-5; TCRdb's assignment of TRBD1 cannot be checked, as there is no DNA. Germline V CDR1 and CDR2: MNHEY, SVGAGI. The CDR3 is 16 residues long. The CDR3 sequence is CASGPASSGFNQPQHF.

The chain has TRBV7-9 and TRBJ2-1; the TCRdb call, TRBD2, lacks DNA for checking. CDR1 is SEHNR, CDR2 FQNEAQ, per germline (reference sequence). CDR3 length: 16 amino acids. CDR3 loop: CASSLVLAGGINEQFF.

The CDR3 region is CASTATGGSYGYTF. V and J are TRBV6-1 and TRBJ1-2; TCRdb returns TRBD1, unconfirmable since there is no DNA. The CDR3 has 14 amino acids. From germline, CDR1 is MNHNS and CDR2 SASEGT.

The chain employs TRBV6-2 or TRBV6-3 and TRBJ2-1; the D call from TCRdb, TRBD2, cannot be confirmed without DNA. The length of the CDR3 is 18 residues. Germline loops: CDR1 MNHEY, CDR2 SVGEGT. CDR3 residues: CASRHQTSGRPSYNEQFF.

The chain combines TRBV20-1 with TRBJ2-1; TCRdb calls TRBD2, which cannot be checked without DNA. This CDR3 has 16 amino acids. The germline gives CDR1 DFQATT, CDR2 SNEGSKA (reference sequence). The CDR3 sequence: CSARGLTEGQLDEQFF.

The V and J genes are TRBV18 and TRBJ2-1; TCRdb returns TRBD2, unconfirmable since there is no DNA. The CDR3 totals 16 residues. Per germline, CDR1 KGHSH and CDR2 LQKENI. The chain's CDR3 is CASSPPTGGTYNEQFF.